This T cell receptor beta chain is from a study of T cells in tuberculosis. Study-wide points: Samples were chosen by availability of cryopreserved specimens.

Clones were read by immunoSEQ multiplex PCR, and TCRdb kept only the in-frame ones, dropping some. The table includes 31,000 or so clones, about 82% detected once. Documented time point: new active TB diagnosis, blood taken before or within 7 days of starting treatment. Germline V gives CDR1 MNHEY, CDR2 SMNVEV (reference sequence). V dropped 3 bases and J dropped 6; count of bases not matched to a gene: 9. The CDR3 covers 16 residues. Note on this clone: Its antigen is not identified.

Sample: PBMCs, taken at tuberculosis diagnosis. The clonotype originates from an adult with tuberculosis. V gene TRBV27 combines with J gene TRBJ2-2; TRBD1 matches at 8 bases. CDR3 sequence: CASSFIFRGHAGELFF. In DNA, the CDR3 is TGTGCCAGCAGTTTTATATTCAGGGGGCACGCCGGGGAGCTGTTTTTT.